This TCR beta chain was captured in a study of T cell repertoires in cytomegalovirus infection. Overall study: Public signatures in TCR beta pointed to CMV infection and matching HLA type.

CDR3 length: 15 amino acids. Trimming removed 3 bases from V and 2 bases from J, with 11 bases in between. CDR1 MGHRA and CDR2 YSYEKL come from the germline V gene. TCRdb itself ran the reads through MiXCR, one entry per CDR3 protein. Of about 120,000 distinct CDR3 sequences listed, 30% are singletons. The table lists this clonotype with a few counts. No antigen is known for it. This chain links TRBV4-1 with TRBJ2-1, with D hard to call. The source material was CD8+ T cells from cultured PBMCs, sampled from culture after CMV antigen stimulation. This clonotype was sampled from a human donor in good health (CMV status not recorded). Some clones in this sample may be carry-over from other donors' samples. In DNA form, the CDR3 reads TGCGCCAGCAGCCAGGCTCATTCTCCCTACAATGAGCAGTTCTTC. This codes for CASSQAHSPYNEQFF.